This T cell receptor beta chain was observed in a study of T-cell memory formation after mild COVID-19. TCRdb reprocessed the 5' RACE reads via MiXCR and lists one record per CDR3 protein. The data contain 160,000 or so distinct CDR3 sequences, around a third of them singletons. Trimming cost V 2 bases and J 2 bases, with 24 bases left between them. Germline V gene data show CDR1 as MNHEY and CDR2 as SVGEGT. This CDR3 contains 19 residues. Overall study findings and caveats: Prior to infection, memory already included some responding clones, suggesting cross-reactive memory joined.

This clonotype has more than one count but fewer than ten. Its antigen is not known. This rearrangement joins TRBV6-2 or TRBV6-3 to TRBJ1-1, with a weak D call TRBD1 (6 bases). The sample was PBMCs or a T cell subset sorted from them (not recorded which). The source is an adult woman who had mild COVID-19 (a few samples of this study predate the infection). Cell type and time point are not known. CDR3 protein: CASSYNQDGLGGLNTEAFF. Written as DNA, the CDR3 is TGTGCCAGCAGTTACAACCAAGATGGGCTGGGGGGCCTAAACACTGAAGCTTTCTTT.